The 5 T cell receptor beta chains reported below all come from one sample, sequenced in a study of control samples from healthy donors and cancer patients. Profiling relied on immunoSEQ multiplex PCR, and the TCRdb table lists in-frame clones only, not all of them. The table records fewer than 300,000 clones, roughly 87% of them present only once. Sequences were obtained from PBMCs. Every receptor here comes from an older woman with lung cancer.

This chain uses TRBV7-2 with TRBJ1-1; D ambiguous. This CDR3 spans 13 amino acids. The ends were cut back, 5 bases at V and 0 bases at J, with 7 bases in the middle. CDR1 is SGHTA, CDR2 FQGNSA, per germline. CDR3 in amino acids: CASSRQMNTEAFF. The CDR3 DNA reads TGTGCCAGCAGCCGCCAGATGAACACTGAAGCTTTCTTT.

V is TRBV2 and J is TRBJ2-3, with TRBD1 matching 8 bases. The length of the CDR3 is 14 residues. CDR1 and CDR2 (germline): SNHLY, FYNNEI. V shed 6 bases and J 3 bases; nucleotides not matched to a gene: 5. The CDR3: CASRRGQGTDTQYF. CDR3 sequence (DNA): TGTGCCAGCAGGAGAGGACAGGGAACAGATACGCAGTATTTT.

The chain recombines TRBV19 with TRBJ2-2, with a tentative D call TRBD2 (6 bases). Germline V gene sequence: CDR1 LNHDA, CDR2 SQIVND (reference sequence). The CDR3 loop spans 15 amino acids. V was pared by 0 bases and J by 5 bases, with 10 bases between. CDR3 sequence reads: CASSIEAGRTGELFF. The CDR3, as DNA: TGTGCCAGTAGTATAGAGGCAGGGAGGACCGGGGAGCTGTTTTTT.

As for this clone: At one of its ends the junction is not consistent with the germline gene, which may arise from a read error. This chain connects TRBV7-8 to TRBJ2-7; tentatively, D is TRBD1 or TRBD2 (5 bases each). CDR3 length: 13 amino acids. Germline V lookup: CDR1 SGHVS, CDR2 FQNEAQ. This CDR3 reads CASSLAGTYGQYF. CDR3 nucleotide sequence: TGTGCCAGCAGCTTAGCTGGGACCTACGGGCAGTACTTC.

This chain connects TRBV11-2 to TRBJ1-2; D unclear. The CDR3 length is 12 residues. Germline V gives CDR1 SGHAT, CDR2 FQNNGV. V lost 5 bases, J lost 11 bases, and 15 bases lay in between. CDR3 DNA sequence: TGTGCCAGCAGCCCGACCTCGAGGAGTTACACCTTC. It specifies CASSPTSRSYTF.